The 8 T cell receptor beta chains reported below all come from one sample, sequenced in a study of cytomegalovirus exposure and HLA in healthy donors (dated by TCRdb to about 2017). Library method: the immunoSEQ multiplex PCR assay. For the multiplex PCR, a mixture combining 60 forward primers for TCR Vbeta segments and 13 reverse primers for TCR Jbeta segments was used. Drawn from immuneACCESS, this table holds only the in-frame rearrangements with V and J called that TCRdb kept. Clones are partly lost; checked studies trace under half to an unresolved V gene and leave the rest unexplained. For this sample the table gives roughly 200,000 clones, of which 75% to 80% were detected only once. Jointly, the top ten make up 13% to 15% of the sample. The specimen was PBMCs. All receptors come from a woman in her thirties in good health and CMV-seropositive.

The V call is TRBV4-3, the J call TRBJ2-7; TRBD1 is a possible D gene (5 bases). The CDR3 loop spans 13 amino acids. Trimming took 1 base from V and 6 from J, leaving 10 bases between them. From germline, CDR1 is LGHNA and CDR2 YSLEER. Written as DNA, the CDR3 is TGCGCCAGCAGCCAAGGAGCTCAGGGCGAGCAGTACTTC. Its protein product is CASSQGAQGEQYF.

J is TRBJ1-1 and V is TRBV15; 8 bases agree with TRBD1. The germline CDR1 and CDR2 sequences are LNHNV and YYDKDF (reference sequence). This CDR3 region has 14 residues. V lost 3 bases, J lost 5 bases, and 5 bases stayed unmatched. In nucleotides, the CDR3 is TGTGCCACCAGCAGCCGACAGGGGTGGACTGAAGCTTTCTTT. Amino acid sequence: CATSSRQGWTEAFF.

This chain links TRBV4-1 with TRBJ1-6; D might be TRBD1 (5 bases). The CDR3 covers 14 residues. V shed 9 bases and J shed 6 bases, with 15 bases lying between them. Germline V gene lookup returns CDR1 MGHRA and CDR2 YSYEKL. The CDR3 reads CASTFAGGNSPLHF. The CDR3, as DNA: TGCGCCAGTACGTTTGCGGGGGGTAATTCACCCCTCCACTTT.

As concerns this clone: This sample also contains other DNA sequences that code for the same CDR3. The chain carries TRBV6-5 and TRBJ1-1; D is ambiguous. V was pared by 2 bases and J by 0 bases, with 4 bases between. Germline CDR1 reads MNHEY; CDR2 reads SVGAGI. The CDR3 loop spans 13 amino acids. The CDR3 DNA reads as TGTGCCAGCAGTTACGTATTGAACACTGAAGCTTTCTTT. Translated, it gives CASSYVLNTEAFF.

The chain employs TRBV10-3 and TRBJ1-2; 9 nucleotides match TRBD1. CDR3 size: 14 residues. V was clipped by 10 bases and J by 2 bases; unmatched bases: 8. The V gene's germline CDR1 is ENHRY and CDR2 SYGVKD. Here the CDR3 DNA reads TGTGCCACGAAGCCCGGACAGGGGAACTATGGCTACACCTTC. Translating it yields CATKPGQGNYGYTF.

The V call is TRBV6-1, the J call TRBJ2-7, with TRBD1 matching over 8 bases. V lost 5 bases and J lost 2; bases outside the gene matches: 5. The CDR3 length is 14 residues. Germline CDR1 is MNHNS and CDR2 is SASEGT. CDR3: CASSPRTGTYEQYF. The CDR3 coding sequence is TGTGCCAGCAGTCCTCGGACAGGGACCTACGAGCAGTACTTC.

This sequence joins TRBV2 and TRBJ2-1, with TRBD2 matching over 9 bases. The CDR3 covers 16 residues. The V segment lost 2 bases and the J segment 2 bases; nucleotides outside the gene matches: 4. CDR1 and CDR2 (germline): SNHLY, FYNNEI. In nucleotides, the CDR3 is TGTGCCAGCAGTGAATTAGGCGGGAGGGCCTACAATGAGCAGTTCTTC. Its translation is CASSELGGRAYNEQFF.

This chain links TRBV2 with TRBJ1-1; D is unclear. The V end lost 1 base, the J end lost 10 bases, and 7 bases lay between the germline ends. The germline V gene has CDR1 SNHLY and CDR2 FYNNEI. The CDR3 is made up of 11 amino acids. DNA of the CDR3: TGTGCCAGCAGTGAAGTCGGGGTAGCTTTCTTT. Encoded protein: CASSEVGVAFF.